This TCR beta chain was found in a study of molecular identifiers for immune sequencing clone quantification. This clonotype appeared a few times. TCRdb reprocessed the PCR reads via MiXCR and lists one record per CDR3 protein. The sample lists about 500,000 distinct CDR3 sequences; 20% to 25% were seen once. The receptor's source is a human donor in good health. Some libraries in this study had Jurkat cell RNA spiked in. The sequenced material came from naive CD8+ T cells from blood, with Jurkat cell RNA spiked in. As for subset: FACS-sorted CD8+CD4-CCR7+CD45RA+ naive T cells.

For the CDR3, the DNA is TGTGCCAGCAGTGCTCCCGGACAGGGGGATCCCTACGAGCAGTACTTC. Translating gives CASSAPGQGDPYEQYF. The chain employs TRBV2 and TRBJ2-7; 10 bases are shared with TRBD1. V gave up 4 bases and J gave up 2 bases; unmatched junction bases: 8. Germline CDR1 is SNHLY and CDR2 is FYNNEI. There are 16 residues in the CDR3.